The clone carrying this T cell receptor (beta chain) was seen just once. The sample has other DNA sequences that encode this CDR3 too. The sample is drawn from a study of shared T cell receptors in the human thymus. This CDR3 has 12 amino acids. The germline V and J ends were trimmed by 5 bases and 5 bases, with 10 bases remaining between them. Germline V gene sequence: CDR1 SGHRS, CDR2 YFSETQ. Repertoires were generated with immunoSEQ multiplex PCR, while TCRdb's copy carries only in-frame clones and drops some. The sample carries hundreds of thousands of clones, 70% to 90% recorded once. These data were likewise used in another study, on human thymus T cells. That work states: Resections were taken during corrective heart surgery, and the thymus tissue came from these. Related work found strong thymic repertoire overlap between unrelated individuals.

Sequencing input: thymocytes. This receptor was identified in a boy younger than two with a congenital heart defect. This chain connects TRBV5-1 to TRBJ1-1, with no clear D. The CDR3 protein is CASSFAGTEAFF. The CDR3 DNA reads TGCGCCAGCAGTTTCGCCGGGACTGAAGCTTTCTTT.